Listed below are T cell receptor beta chains from one sample, sequenced in a study of CD4+ T cells in melanoma. Repertoires were generated with immunoSEQ multiplex PCR, while TCRdb's copy carries only in-frame clones and drops some. This table holds roughly 6,900 clones, around 71% found once. Sequencing was performed on cells from a culture (not recorded whether cultured in vitro). Receptors originate from a human donor with melanoma. The CDR3 runs from the conserved cysteine through the conserved F or W. The D gene is left open where the match is weak. A row's size may be missing; if present it is once, few, many or a size class.

j_call: TRBJ1-5
clone_size: medium-sized
v_call: TRBV28
d_call: TRBD1
cdr3_aa: CATDRGNQPQHF
cdr3_nt: TGTGCCACCGACAGGGGGAATCAGCCCCAGCATTTT

j_call: TRBJ2-2
clone_size: -
v_call: TRBV7-9
d_call: -
cdr3_aa: CASSPPWGTGELFF
cdr3_nt: TGTGCCAGCAGCCCCCCGTGGGGGACCGGGGAGCTGTTTTTT

j_call: TRBJ2-1
clone_size: -
v_call: TRBV2
d_call: TRBD2
cdr3_aa: CASSRGLADEQFF
cdr3_nt: TGTGCCAGCAGCCGGGGACTAGCGGATGAGCAGTTCTTC

j_call: TRBJ2-7
clone_size: -
v_call: TRBV3-1/TRBV3-2
d_call: -
cdr3_aa: CASSLRGSHEQYF
cdr3_nt: TGTGCCAGCAGCCTAAGGGGCTCCCACGAGCAGTACTTC

j_call: TRBJ1-5
clone_size: few
v_call: TRBV6-5
d_call: -
cdr3_aa: CASRGDLSNQPQHF
cdr3_nt: TGTGCCAGCAGGGGGGACCTTAGCAATCAGCCCCAGCATTTT

j_call: TRBJ1-3
clone_size: -
v_call: TRBV7-9
d_call: -
cdr3_aa: CASSFVGASGNTIYF
cdr3_nt: TGTGCCAGCAGCTTTGTAGGTGCCTCTGGAAACACCATATATTTT

j_call: TRBJ1-2
clone_size: -
v_call: TRBV7-9
d_call: -
cdr3_aa: CASSLEVRTPTYGYTF
cdr3_nt: TGTGCCAGCAGCTTAGAAGTGAGGACACCTACCTATGGCTACACCTTC

j_call: TRBJ2-7
clone_size: -
v_call: TRBV11-3
d_call: -
cdr3_aa: CASSQGDEQYF
cdr3_nt: TGTGCCAGCAGCCAAGGGGACGAGCAGTACTTC

j_call: TRBJ1-5
clone_size: few
v_call: TRBV4-1
d_call: -
cdr3_aa: CASSQDSYNQPQHF
cdr3_nt: TGCGCCAGCAGCCAAGATTCGTACAATCAGCCCCAGCATTTT

j_call: TRBJ2-1
clone_size: once
v_call: TRBV14
d_call: TRBD2
cdr3_aa: CASSLGGGRLYNEQFF
cdr3_nt: TGTGCCAGCAGCTTGGGCGGGGGACGACTCTACAATGAGCAGTTCTTC

j_call: TRBJ2-7
clone_size: -
v_call: TRBV7-9
d_call: TRBD1
cdr3_aa: CASSPTGPKTYEQYF
cdr3_nt: TGTGCCAGCAGCCCGACAGGGCCTAAGACATACGAGCAGTACTTC

j_call: TRBJ2-1
clone_size: -
v_call: TRBV2
d_call: -
cdr3_aa: CASSEEVANEQFF
cdr3_nt: TGTGCCAGCAGTGAAGAGGTAGCAAATGAGCAGTTCTTC

j_call: TRBJ2-2
clone_size: few
v_call: TRBV15
d_call: TRBD1
cdr3_aa: CATSRSQGDGELFF
cdr3_nt: TGTGCCACCAGCAGATCACAGGGGGACGGGGAGCTGTTTTTT

j_call: TRBJ2-7
clone_size: -
v_call: TRBV10-2
d_call: -
cdr3_aa: CASSDRGRYEQYF
cdr3_nt: TGCGCCAGCAGTGATCGGGGCCGCTACGAGCAGTACTTC

j_call: TRBJ2-6
clone_size: -
v_call: TRBV20-1
d_call: -
cdr3_aa: CSATEGTGANVLTF
cdr3_nt: TGCAGTGCTACTGAGGGGACTGGGGCCAACGTCCTGACTTTC

j_call: TRBJ2-7
clone_size: few
v_call: TRBV5-1
d_call: TRBD1
cdr3_aa: CASSFGQGTGEQYF
cdr3_nt: TGCGCCAGCAGCTTCGGACAGGGTACCGGCGAGCAGTACTTC